These 2 T cell receptor beta chains were sequenced from one sample in a study of blood T cell repertoires in COVID-19. Assay used: immunoSEQ multiplex PCR; TCRdb lists only in-frame clones, some missing. The table lists roughly 150,000 clones, roughly 80% of them singletons, with over 0.5% in the top ten. The sequenced material came from peripheral blood. The origin of the receptors is a man between 60 and 70 years old with acute or convalescent COVID-19.

The chain recombines TRBV5-1 with TRBJ2-7; 12 bases are shared with TRBD1. Trimming cost V 5 bases and J 6 bases; bases outside gene matches: 12. The CDR3 contains 16 residues. The germline CDR1 and CDR2 sequences are SGHRS and YFSETQ. CDR3 sequence reads: CASRPRRDRGLSEQYF. In DNA, the CDR3 is TGCGCCAGCAGACCACGCAGGGACAGGGGGCTCAGCGAGCAGTACTTC.

V gene TRBV4-3 combines with J gene TRBJ2-7; a possible D gene is TRBD2 (6 bases). This CDR3 region has 14 residues. The V gene lost 4 bases and the J gene lost 7 bases, with 17 bases spanning the gap. Germline V gene lookup returns CDR1 LGHNA and CDR2 YSLEER. This chain's CDR3 is CASSRTGGRGEQYF. The CDR3 DNA reads TGCGCCAGCAGCCGGACCGGGGGTCGGGGGGAGCAGTACTTC.